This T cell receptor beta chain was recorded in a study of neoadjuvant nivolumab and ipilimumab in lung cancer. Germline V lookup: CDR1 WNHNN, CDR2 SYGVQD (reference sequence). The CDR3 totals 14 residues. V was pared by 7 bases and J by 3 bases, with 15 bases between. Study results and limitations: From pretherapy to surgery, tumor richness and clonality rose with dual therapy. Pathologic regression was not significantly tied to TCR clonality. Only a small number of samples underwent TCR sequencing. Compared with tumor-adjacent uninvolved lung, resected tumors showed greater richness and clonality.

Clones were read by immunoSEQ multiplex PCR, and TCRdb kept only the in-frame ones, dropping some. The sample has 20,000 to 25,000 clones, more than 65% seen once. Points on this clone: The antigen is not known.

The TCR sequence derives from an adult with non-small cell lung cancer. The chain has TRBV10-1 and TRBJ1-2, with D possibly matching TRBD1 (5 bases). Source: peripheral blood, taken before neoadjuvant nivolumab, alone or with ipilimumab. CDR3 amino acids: CASMCPRGDYGYTF. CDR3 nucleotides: TGCGCCAGCATGTGCCCGCGGGGGGACTATGGCTACACCTTC.